The rows below give T cell receptor beta chains drawn from one sample of a study of beta chain features in type 1 diabetes. Repertoires were generated with immunoSEQ multiplex PCR, while TCRdb's copy carries only in-frame clones and drops some. Counted here are roughly 150,000 clones, approximately 8.1% occurring once; the ten biggest clones make up about 0.6%. The sequencing input was central memory CD4+ T cells from blood. The source of these receptors is a man aged 18 to 29 in good health. Each CDR3 is given with its conserved first and last residue. The order of the fields is CDR3 length, clone size, J gene, V gene, D gene, CDR3 protein, CDR3 DNA. D genes are given only for firm matches. The size field is filled for only some rows; it gives once, few, many or a size class.

15 | few | TRBJ2-1 | TRBV6-1 | NA | CASSEALDRYNEQFF | TGTGCCAGCAGTGAAGCCCTCGACAGGTACAATGAGCAGTTCTTC
13 | NA | TRBJ1-1 | TRBV7-2 | NA | CASTNRQFTEAFF | TGTGCCAGCACAAACAGGCAGTTCACTGAAGCTTTCTTT
13 | few | TRBJ1-5 | TRBV7-2 | NA | CASSFRYNQPQHF | TGTGCCAGCAGCTTCCGCTATAACCAGCCCCAGCATTTT
16 | few | TRBJ2-3 | TRBV28 | TRBD2 | CASTPGAAGGKDTQYF | TGTGCCAGTACCCCCGGGGCTGCGGGGGGTAAAGATACGCAGTATTTT
14 | NA | TRBJ1-1 | TRBV9 | TRBD1 | CASSVGGQEFEAFF | TGTGCCAGCAGCGTAGGGGGACAGGAGTTTGAAGCTTTCTTT
14 | many | TRBJ2-7 | TRBV5-1 | NA | CASSLDELVIEQYF | TGCGCCAGCAGCTTGGACGAGTTGGTGATTGAGCAGTACTTC
12 | NA | TRBJ1-1 | TRBV9 | NA | CASSTLDSEAFF | TGTGCCAGCAGCACACTTGACAGTGAAGCTTTCTTT
15 | NA | TRBJ2-1 | TRBV6-5 | NA | CASRTAVAVDNEQFF | TGTGCCAGTCGAACGGCGGTAGCGGTCGACAATGAGCAGTTCTTC
15 | NA | TRBJ2-3 | TRBV6-1 | NA | CASSEAGQGTDTQYF | TGTGCCAGCAGTGAAGCGGGGCAGGGAACAGATACGCAGTATTTT
13 | NA | TRBJ1-1 | TRBV11-2 | NA | CASSWTSASGAFF | TGTGCCAGCAGCTGGACATCTGCGTCGGGAGCTTTCTTT
13 | NA | TRBJ1-1 | TRBV19 | NA | CASSIRGSTEAFF | TGTGCCAGTAGTATCCGGGGAAGCACTGAAGCTTTCTTT
15 | few | TRBJ2-1 | TRBV7-9 | NA | CASSLGLAGYNEQFF | TGTGCCAGCAGCTTAGGCCTAGCAGGATACAATGAGCAGTTCTTC
18 | NA | TRBJ2-3 | TRBV7-2 | TRBD2 | CASSLLNWAGGLPDTQYF | TGTGCCAGCAGCCTCCTGAATTGGGCGGGAGGGTTACCAGATACGCAGTATTTT
13 | NA | TRBJ1-1 | TRBV30 | NA | CTWSRSQGRGAFF | TGTACCTGGAGCCGATCTCAGGGCAGGGGAGCTTTCTTT
14 | NA | TRBJ1-1 | TRBV19 | TRBD1 | CASSLRQGNTEAFF | TGTGCCAGTAGCTTACGACAGGGAAACACTGAAGCTTTCTTT
14 | many | TRBJ1-5 | TRBV28 | NA | CASSLGGTNQPQHF | TGTGCCAGCAGTTTGGGGGGGACCAATCAGCCCCAGCATTTT
11 | NA | TRBJ2-3 | TRBV7-3 | NA | CASSLDRIQYF | TGTGCCAGCAGCCTTGACAGGATACAGTATTTT
16 | NA | TRBJ1-4 | TRBV30 | TRBD1 | CAWSTGTGGVNEKLFF | TGTGCCTGGAGTACCGGGACAGGGGGCGTTAATGAAAAACTGTTTTTT
13 | NA | TRBJ2-3 | TRBV7-2 | NA | CASSPPSTDTQYF | TGTGCCAGCAGCCCCCCTAGCACAGATACGCAGTATTTT
16 | many | TRBJ2-3 | TRBV7-2 | TRBD2 | CASSSLLAGGTDTQYF | TGTGCCAGCAGCTCGTTACTAGCGGGGGGCACAGATACGCAGTATTTT
14 | few | TRBJ2-7 | TRBV28 | TRBD1 | CASSPPDRSYEQYF | TGTGCCAGCAGCCCCCCGGACAGGAGCTACGAGCAGTACTTC
14 | few | TRBJ1-2 | TRBV19 | NA | CASSIRRRDYGYTF | TGTGCCAGTAGTATCCGCAGGAGGGACTATGGCTACACCTTC
15 | NA | TRBJ2-5 | TRBV6-1 | NA | CASSEGAGVFETQYF | TGTGCCAGCAGTGAAGGTGCAGGGGTTTTCGAGACCCAGTACTTC
12 | few | TRBJ1-5 | TRBV28 | NA | CASRRTSQPQHF | TGTGCCAGTCGTCGGACTAGTCAGCCCCAGCATTTT
15 | NA | TRBJ1-6 | TRBV5-1 | NA | CASSPDAGKDSPLHF | TGCGCCAGCAGCCCGGACGCAGGGAAGGACTCACCCCTCCACTTT
13 | NA | TRBJ1-5 | TRBV30 | NA | CAWAAGNNQPQHF | TGTGCCTGGGCGGCAGGGAACAATCAGCCCCAGCATTTT
13 | NA | TRBJ2-1 | TRBV19 | NA | CASFNRVNDEQFF | TGTGCCAGTTTCAACAGGGTAAACGATGAGCAGTTCTTC
13 | few | TRBJ1-2 | TRBV5-1 | TRBD1 | CASTGGSPRGYTF | TGCGCCAGCACAGGGGGCTCCCCCCGTGGCTACACCTTC
16 | NA | TRBJ1-1 | TRBV15 | TRBD1 | CATSRDLGQGNTEAFF | TGTGCCACCAGCAGAGATTTGGGACAGGGGAACACTGAAGCTTTCTTT
17 | few | TRBJ2-3 | TRBV9 | TRBD2 | CASSVGTSGKSTDTQYF | TGTGCCAGCAGCGTAGGGACTAGCGGGAAAAGCACAGATACGCAGTATTTT
17 | NA | TRBJ2-1 | TRBV5-6 | NA | CASSLWVRAGPYNEQFF | TGTGCCAGCAGCTTGTGGGTTAGGGCAGGGCCCTACAATGAGCAGTTCTTC
15 | NA | TRBJ2-7 | TRBV28 | NA | CASSPPGRGLHEQYF | TGTGCCAGCAGCCCGCCGGGCAGGGGCCTCCACGAGCAGTACTTC
16 | NA | TRBJ2-1 | TRBV4-3 | TRBD2 | CASSQILAGGYNEQFF | TGCGCCAGCAGCCAAATTCTAGCGGGAGGCTACAATGAGCAGTTCTTC
16 | NA | TRBJ1-5 | TRBV7-2 | TRBD1 | CASSSGTGRSNQPQHF | TGTGCCAGCAGCTCCGGGACAGGGCGAAGCAATCAGCCCCAGCATTTT
15 | many | TRBJ2-7 | TRBV14 | NA | CASSPDTGWSLEQYF | TGTGCCAGCAGCCCCGACACTGGTTGGTCCCTCGAGCAGTACTTC
15 | few | TRBJ2-3 | TRBV9 | NA | CASSVGQGSTDTQYF | TGTGCCAGCAGCGTAGGGCAGGGCAGCACAGATACGCAGTATTTT
13 | few | TRBJ1-1 | TRBV10-3 | TRBD1 | CATRQGGDTEAFF | TGTGCCACCCGACAGGGAGGAGACACTGAAGCTTTCTTT
15 | NA | TRBJ2-1 | TRBV6-5 | TRBD1 | CASRDRDRGPSEQFF | TGTGCCAGCAGGGACCGGGACAGGGGTCCGAGTGAGCAGTTCTTC
13 | few | TRBJ1-5 | TRBV4-2 | NA | CASSRGGNQPQHF | TGTGCCAGCAGCCGGGGGGGAAATCAGCCCCAGCATTTT
17 | NA | TRBJ2-1 | TRBV5-1 | TRBD2 | CASSWITSGSERGEQFF | TGCGCCAGCAGCTGGATTACTAGCGGCTCAGAGAGGGGTGAGCAGTTCTTC
11 | NA | TRBJ1-5 | TRBV20-1 | NA | CSASEDQPQHF | TGCAGTGCTTCAGAGGATCAGCCCCAGCATTTT
13 | many | TRBJ2-4 | TRBV7-2 | NA | CASAGRAKNIQYF | TGTGCCAGCGCGGGAAGGGCCAAAAACATTCAGTACTTC
14 | few | TRBJ1-2 | TRBV28 | NA | CASRSTQKSYGYTF | TGTGCCAGCCGATCGACACAGAAATCCTATGGCTACACCTTC
15 | NA | TRBJ1-2 | TRBV6-5 | TRBD1 | CASRRGTGGIYGYTF | TGTGCCAGCAGACGTGGGACAGGGGGAATCTATGGCTACACCTTC
14 | few | TRBJ1-5 | TRBV6-5 | NA | CASSPRSRNQPQHF | TGTGCCAGCAGTCCCCGTTCGAGGAATCAGCCCCAGCATTTT
12 | many | TRBJ2-7 | TRBV28 | NA | CASRRALDEQYF | TGTGCCAGCAGGCGGGCTCTCGACGAGCAGTACTTC
13 | few | TRBJ2-1 | TRBV9 | NA | CASSEGIYNEQFF | TGTGCCAGCAGCGAGGGGATCTACAATGAGCAGTTCTTC
13 | few | TRBJ1-1 | TRBV29-1 | TRBD1 | CSVGRQGNTEAFF | TGCAGCGTGGGTCGACAGGGGAACACTGAAGCTTTCTTT
12 | few | TRBJ2-7 | TRBV7-9 | NA | CASSRGEYEQYF | TGTGCCAGCAGCCGCGGGGAGTACGAGCAGTACTTC
15 | NA | TRBJ2-1 | TRBV7-3 | NA | CASSLHRARYNEQFF | TGTGCCAGCAGCTTACACAGGGCGCGGTACAATGAGCAGTTCTTC
12 | few | TRBJ2-1 | TRBV5-1 | NA | CASSPDRGEQFF | TGCGCCAGCAGTCCGGACCGGGGAGAGCAGTTCTTC
17 | NA | TRBJ1-4 | TRBV14 | NA | CASSQDHGYRASEKLFF | TGTGCCAGCAGCCAAGATCATGGTTACAGGGCCAGCGAAAAACTGTTTTTT
13 | NA | TRBJ1-2 | TRBV5-4 | TRBD1 | CASSLLRGHGYTF | TGTGCCAGCAGCTTGCTCAGGGGGCATGGCTACACCTTC
15 | NA | TRBJ2-7 | TRBV4-3 | NA | CASSRAGPTPYEQYF | TGCGCCAGCAGCCGGGCGGGACCCACGCCCTACGAGCAGTACTTC
15 | few | TRBJ2-7 | TRBV6-5 | TRBD1 | CASSYAGTGGYEQYF | TGTGCCAGCAGTTACGCCGGGACAGGGGGTTACGAGCAGTACTTC
15 | few | TRBJ2-7 | TRBV6-5 | TRBD1 | CASSYSGQAPYEQYF | TGTGCCAGCAGTTACTCTGGACAGGCACCCTACGAGCAGTACTTC
12 | few | TRBJ2-1 | TRBV11-2 | NA | CASSFLYNEQFF | TGTGCCAGCAGCTTTTTATACAATGAGCAGTTCTTC
15 | few | TRBJ2-7 | TRBV18 | TRBD2 | CASSPPGREGYEQYF | TGTGCCAGCTCACCCCCCGGTCGGGAGGGGTACGAGCAGTACTTC
15 | NA | TRBJ1-3 | TRBV30 | NA | CAWSAGAHSGNTIYF | TGTGCCTGGAGTGCAGGGGCGCACTCTGGAAACACCATATATTTT